The rows below give T cell receptor beta chains drawn from one sample of a study of Graves' ophthalmopathy and Graves' hyperthyroidism. Each CDR3 protein is one row after TCRdb ran MiXCR on the multiplex PCR reads. The sample has around 660,000 distinct CDR3 sequences, roughly two fifths seen once. The sequencing sample was made of peripheral blood. The receptors come from an adult man with Graves' ophthalmopathy. The CDR3 runs from the conserved cysteine through the conserved F or W. D genes are given only for firm matches. Clone size is shown for a subset of rows, as once, few, many or a class of expanded clone.

cdr3_nt,cdr3_aa,clone_size,v_call,d_call,j_call
TGTGCCAGCAGTTTGAATGGGGCCAACGTCCTGACTTTC,CASSLNGANVLTF,many,TRBV10-3,-,TRBJ2-6
TGTGCCAGCAGATCCGCCCCGGGGACTGAAGCTTTCTTT,CASRSAPGTEAFF,many,TRBV7-2,-,TRBJ1-1
TGTGCCAGCAGCTTGGTGGGTGAGGGCGCGGGAGGCTACACCTTC,CASSLVGEGAGGYTF,few,TRBV5-4,-,TRBJ1-2
TGTGCCAGCAGTCAAGGACAATCTACACCCCTCCACTTT,CASSQGQSTPLHF,-,TRBV27,-,TRBJ1-6
TGCGCCAGCAGCCAAGCCGCCGGGACAGGGGGCTTAGAGCAGTACTTC,CASSQAAGTGGLEQYF,-,TRBV4-3,TRBD1,TRBJ2-7
TGTGCCACCAGCAGCCGGGACAACCAAGAGACCCAGTACTTC,CATSSRDNQETQYF,many,TRBV15,-,TRBJ2-5
TGTGCCAGCAGATGGGACAGGCTCCCCACCACTGAAGCTTTCTTT,CASRWDRLPTTEAFF,-,TRBV10-3,TRBD1,TRBJ1-1
TGTGCCAGCAGCTTAGTGCGGGAAGAGACCCAGTACTTC,CASSLVREETQYF,many,TRBV7-9,-,TRBJ2-5
TGTGCCAGCAGCTTCCAGGGGGGGAATGAAAAACTGTTTTTT,CASSFQGGNEKLFF,-,TRBV5-5,TRBD1,TRBJ1-4
TGTGCCAGCAGTCTGGACAGACAAAATTCACCCCTCCACTTT,CASSLDRQNSPLHF,many,TRBV4-2,-,TRBJ1-6
TGTGCCAGCAGCTCTTCGGCGTACACCGGGGAGCTGTTTTTT,CASSSSAYTGELFF,few,TRBV5-4,-,TRBJ2-2
TGTGCCAGCAGTGAGACATTCGTGGGGAGTTCCTACAATGAGCGGTTCTTC,CASSETFVGSSYNERFF,-,TRBV25-1,-,TRBJ2-1
TGTGCCAGCAGCCGGACAGGGGGCCAAGGGGAGACCCAGTACTTC,CASSRTGGQGETQYF,many,TRBV7-2,TRBD1,TRBJ2-5
TGCGCCAGCAGCCCATCCTACTCGACAGGGGGAAACACTGGAGCTTTCTTT,CASSPSYSTGGNTGAFF,-,TRBV4-1,TRBD1,TRBJ1-1
TGTGCCAGCAGCTTAGATAGCGGACCTGCTGAGTTTGTCAACGTCCTGACTTTC,CASSLDSGPAEFVNVLTF,many,TRBV13,-,TRBJ2-6